These T cell receptor beta chains were read from a single sample in a study of cytomegalovirus exposure and HLA in healthy donors. The protocol was immunoSEQ multiplex PCR, while the TCRdb copy is restricted to in-frame clones and leaves out a portion. The table includes 98,000 or so clones, roughly 9.1% detected once. Sequences were obtained from PBMCs. All receptors derive from a man aged 35-49 years in good health and CMV-seropositive. The conserved cysteine and the conserved F or W are not part of the CDR3 here.

TRBV28	TRBJ1-5	11	ASSFEAAQPQH
TRBV27	TRBJ1-5	11	ASSPRGDVPQH
TRBV10-3	TRBJ2-3	10	ATRPPGNTQY
TRBV6-5	TRBJ1-1	10	ASSIGSTEAF
TRBV11-2	TRBJ2-7	12	ASSPGLASYEQY
TRBV4-1	TRBJ1-5	13	ASSQEWAKNQPQH
TRBV4-2	TRBJ2-6	17	ASSPATGTGFSGANVLT
TRBV5-8	TRBJ1-1	11	ASSALGDTEAF
TRBV5-8	TRBJ2-7	13	ASSPPTGGGYEQY
TRBV5-4	TRBJ2-2	15	ASSLGTSNPNTGELF
TRBV28	TRBJ2-4	11	ASSLSALAEQY
TRBV7-6	TRBJ2-7	13	ASSLEPGLVPEQY
TRBV14	TRBJ2-1	16	ASRPRDGLAGVVGEQF